This TCR beta chain stems from a study of blood T cell repertoires in COVID-19. Across about two dozen US areas, participants ranged in age from roughly 18 to 89 years. Per the germline V gene, CDR1 is LNHDA and CDR2 is SQIVND (reference sequence). V gave up 3 bases and J gave up 5 bases; unmatched junction bases: 9. This CDR3 has 15 amino acids. Profiled with immunoSEQ multiplex PCR; TCRdb holds only in-frame clones, not every one. The sample holds about 270,000 clones, approximately 91% seen once. Specimen: PBMCs or T cells enriched from blood (not recorded which). The rearrangement joins TRBV19 to TRBJ2-7; 8 bases agree with TRBD2. The TCR originated in a woman aged 25 to 39 who had recovered from COVID-19. For the CDR3, the DNA is TGTGCCAGTAGTATCCAGGGCGGGAGGTTAGACGAGCAGTACTTC. Translating it yields CASSIQGGRLDEQYF.